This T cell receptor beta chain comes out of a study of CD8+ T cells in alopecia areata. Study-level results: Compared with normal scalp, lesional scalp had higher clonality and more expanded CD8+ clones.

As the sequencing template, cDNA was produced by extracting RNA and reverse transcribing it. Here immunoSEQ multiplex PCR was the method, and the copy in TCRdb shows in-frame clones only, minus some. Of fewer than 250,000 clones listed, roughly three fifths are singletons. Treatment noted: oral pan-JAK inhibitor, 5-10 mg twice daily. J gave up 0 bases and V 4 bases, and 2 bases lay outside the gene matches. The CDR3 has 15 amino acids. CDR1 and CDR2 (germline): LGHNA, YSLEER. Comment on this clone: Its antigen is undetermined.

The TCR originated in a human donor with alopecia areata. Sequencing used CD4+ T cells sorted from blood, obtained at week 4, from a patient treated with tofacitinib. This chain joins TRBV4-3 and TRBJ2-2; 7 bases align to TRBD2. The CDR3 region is CASSRSGANTGELFF. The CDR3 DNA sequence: TGCGCCAGCAGCCGGAGCGGGGCGAACACCGGGGAGCTGTTTTTT.